This T cell receptor (beta chain) was sequenced in a study of blood T cell repertoires in COVID-19. Background on the study: The United States, Italy and Spain were the sources of the acute and convalescent COVID-19 samples. The analysed material was cDNA or gDNA that came from T cells, B-cell-depleted T cells, or PBMCs.

In the original analysis: Cell counts per sample came from amplifying reference gene primers. Repertoires were generated with immunoSEQ multiplex PCR, while TCRdb's copy carries only in-frame clones and drops some. The V and J calls and clone size come from that table; D and trimming were worked out from the DNA. The table lists fewer than 200,000 clones, roughly 90% of them singletons. This CDR3 comprises 14 residues. Between the trimmed V and J ends, which lost 2 bases and 1 base, there was a span of 9 bases. CDR1 is SGHNT, CDR2 YYREEE, per germline (reference sequence). The sequenced sample was peripheral blood. The chain has TRBV5-4 and TRBJ1-1, with TRBD1 as a possible D gene (5 bases). This clonotype originated in a man aged 55 to 70 with acute or convalescent COVID-19. CDR3 in amino acids: CASSFAGWNTEAFF. The CDR3 DNA follows: TGTGCCAGCAGCTTTGCAGGGTGGAACACTGAAGCTTTCTTT.